This T cell receptor (beta chain) was documented in a study of OX40 agonist ivuxolimab in advanced cancers. Overall study context: Dose-escalation patients' cancers were hepatocellular carcinoma, melanoma, renal cell or head and neck cancer. General study points: Within 6 weeks, CD4+ and CD8+ blood T cells expanded clonally at 0.1 to 3.0 mg/kg. Expanded clones were, on average, more numerous among CD8+ T cells than CD4+. Also present in some nonresponders was a low level of normalized T-cell clonal expansion.

TCRdb's copy holds only in-frame clones and misses some; the assay was immunoSEQ multiplex PCR. The sample records over 15,000 clones, approximately 80% being singletons. As concerns this clone: Antigen specificity is unknown.

This CDR3 has 15 residues. Trimming removed 4 bases from V and 4 bases from J; junction bases left unmatched: 9. From germline, CDR1 is SGHRS and CDR2 YFSETQ. This specimen was CD4+ or CD8+ T cells sorted from blood, taken in a trial of the OX40 agonist ivuxolimab. The receptor comes from an adult with an advanced solid tumor such as melanoma, head and neck, liver or kidney cancer. The rearrangement links TRBV5-1 to TRBJ2-3; 7 nucleotides align to TRBD2. The CDR3 protein is CASSRDSGRADTQYF. CDR3 sequence (DNA): TGCGCCAGCAGCCGAGACTCGGGGAGGGCAGATACGCAGTATTTT. The full variable domain, rest sourced from reference TRBV5-1 and TRBJ2-3, is KAGVTQTPRYLIKTRGQQVTLSCSPISGHRSVSWYQQTPGQGLQFLFEYFSETQRNKGNFPGRFSGRQFSNSRSEMNVSTLELGDSALYLCASSRDSGRADTQYFGPGTRLTVL.